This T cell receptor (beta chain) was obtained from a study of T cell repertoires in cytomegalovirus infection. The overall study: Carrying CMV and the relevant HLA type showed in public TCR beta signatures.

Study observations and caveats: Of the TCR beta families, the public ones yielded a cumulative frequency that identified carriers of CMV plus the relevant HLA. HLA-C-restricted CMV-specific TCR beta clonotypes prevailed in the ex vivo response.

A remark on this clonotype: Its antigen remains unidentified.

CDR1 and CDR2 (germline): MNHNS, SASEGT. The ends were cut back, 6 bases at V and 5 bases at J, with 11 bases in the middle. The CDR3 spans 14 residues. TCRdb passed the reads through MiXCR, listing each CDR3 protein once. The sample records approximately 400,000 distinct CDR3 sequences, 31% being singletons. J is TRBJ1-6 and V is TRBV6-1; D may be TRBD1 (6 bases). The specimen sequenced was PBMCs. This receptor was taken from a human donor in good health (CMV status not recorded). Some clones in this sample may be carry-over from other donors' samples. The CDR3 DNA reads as TGTGCCAGCAGGGCTCAGGGGAATAATTCACCCCTCCACTTT. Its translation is CASRAQGNNSPLHF.